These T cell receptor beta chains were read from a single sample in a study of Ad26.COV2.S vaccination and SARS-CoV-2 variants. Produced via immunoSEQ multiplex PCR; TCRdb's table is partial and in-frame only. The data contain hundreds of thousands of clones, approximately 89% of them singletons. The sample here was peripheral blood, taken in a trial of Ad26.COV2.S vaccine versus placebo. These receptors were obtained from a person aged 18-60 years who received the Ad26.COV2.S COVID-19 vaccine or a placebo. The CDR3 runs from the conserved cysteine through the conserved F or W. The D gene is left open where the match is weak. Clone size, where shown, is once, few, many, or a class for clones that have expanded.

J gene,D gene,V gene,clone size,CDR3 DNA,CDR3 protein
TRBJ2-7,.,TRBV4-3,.,TGCGCCAGCAGCCAAGCCCCCGGCGCCTCCTACGAGCAGTACTTC,CASSQAPGASYEQYF
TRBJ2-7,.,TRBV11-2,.,TGTGCCAGCAGCTTAGGTGGGGGAATGAGGGAGCAGTACTTC,CASSLGGGMREQYF
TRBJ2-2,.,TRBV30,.,TGTGCCTGGAGTGACACCGGGGAGCTGTTTTTT,CAWSDTGELFF
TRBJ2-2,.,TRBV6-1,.,TGTGCCAGCAGTGAAGACCCCCCCGGGGAGCTGTTTTTT,CASSEDPPGELFF
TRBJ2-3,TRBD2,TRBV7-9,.,TGTGCCAGCAGCTACCTGGGACTAGGGCCCACAGATACGCAGTATTTT,CASSYLGLGPTDTQYF
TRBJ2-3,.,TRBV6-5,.,TGTGCCAGCAGTTCAGGGGTAGATACGCAGTATTTT,CASSSGVDTQYF
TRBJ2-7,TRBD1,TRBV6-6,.,TGTGCCAGCATCCCCGGGACAGGGGACCTACGGGAGCAGTACTTC,CASIPGTGDLREQYF
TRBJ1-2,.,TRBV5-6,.,TGTGCCAGCAGCTTGAACCGGAACTATGGCTACACCTTC,CASSLNRNYGYTF
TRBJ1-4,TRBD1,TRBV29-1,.,TGCAGCGTCACCGGGACAGGGGTGGAAAAACTGTTTTTT,CSVTGTGVEKLFF
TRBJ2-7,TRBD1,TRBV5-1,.,TGCGCCAGCAGCACCTCGGGACAGATCTCCTACGAGCAGTACTTC,CASSTSGQISYEQYF
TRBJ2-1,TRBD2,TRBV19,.,TGTGCCAGTAGTTTCAAAGGACTAGCGGGACGTAATGAGCAGTTCTTC,CASSFKGLAGRNEQFF
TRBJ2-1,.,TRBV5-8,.,TGTGCCAGCAGCTTGGAGCCTTCGGATTCAGATGAGCAGTTCTTC,CASSLEPSDSDEQFF
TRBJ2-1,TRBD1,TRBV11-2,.,TGTGCCAGCAGCCGAACTTGGGACAGGGCGGGTGAGCAGTTCTTC,CASSRTWDRAGEQFF
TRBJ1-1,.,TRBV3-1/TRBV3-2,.,TGTGCCAGCAGCCAAACAGGGTATGAAGCTTTCTTT,CASSQTGYEAFF
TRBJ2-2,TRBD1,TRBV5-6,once,TGTGCCAGCAGCCCAACGACAGGGGGTGGAACCGGGGAGCTGTTTTTT,CASSPTTGGGTGELFF
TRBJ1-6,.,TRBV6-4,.,TGTGCCAGCAGTTCGGGACGGATGAATTCACCCCTCCACTTT,CASSSGRMNSPLHF
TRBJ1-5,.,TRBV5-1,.,TGCGCCAGCAGCCAGGACGGCCGGAATCAGCCCCAGCATTTT,CASSQDGRNQPQHF
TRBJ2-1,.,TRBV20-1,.,TGCAGTGCTAGCTACAATGAGCAGTTCTTC,CSASYNEQFF
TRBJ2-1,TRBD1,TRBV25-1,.,TGTGCCAGCAGTGATACCAGGGGGCCCTACAATGAGCAGTTCTTC,CASSDTRGPYNEQFF
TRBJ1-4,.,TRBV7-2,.,TGTGCCAGCAGCTTAGCGATTGCAACTAATGAAAAACTGTTTTTT,CASSLAIATNEKLFF
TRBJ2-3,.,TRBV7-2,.,TGTGCCAGCAGCCCGTGGTCTCCGGGCTTCCTAAGCACAGATACGCAGTATTTT,CASSPWSPGFLSTDTQYF
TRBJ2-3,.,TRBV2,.,TGTGCCAGCAGTGAAGCGCCGAGCACAGATACGCAGTATTTT,CASSEAPSTDTQYF
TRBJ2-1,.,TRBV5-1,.,TGCGCCAGCTACCGGGAGTTCAATGAGCAGTTCTTC,CASYREFNEQFF
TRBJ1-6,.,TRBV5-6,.,TGTGCCAGCAGCTTACTTAATTCACCCCTCCACTTT,CASSLLNSPLHF
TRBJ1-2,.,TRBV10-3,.,TGTGCCATCAGTGAGTCGCAGGATGGCTACACCTTC,CAISESQDGYTF
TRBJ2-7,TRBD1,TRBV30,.,TGTGCCGGGACAGGGGGCGCCTTCGAGCAGTACTTC,CAGTGGAFEQYF
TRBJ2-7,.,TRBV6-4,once,TGTGCCAGCAGTGTGCCGGGACAATCCTACGAGCAGTACTTC,CASSVPGQSYEQYF
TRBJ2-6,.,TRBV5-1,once,TGCGCCAGCAGCTCAACAGGTTCTGGGGCCAACGTCCTGACTTTC,CASSSTGSGANVLTF
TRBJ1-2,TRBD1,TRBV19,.,TGTGCCAGTAGTGAGGACAGGGGGCCACCCTACACCTTC,CASSEDRGPPYTF
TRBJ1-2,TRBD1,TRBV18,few,TGTGCCAGCTCACCTCCGGGACAGGGGGTGTATGGCTACACCTTC,CASSPPGQGVYGYTF
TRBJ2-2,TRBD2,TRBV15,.,TGTGCCACCAGCAGAGATTTTATCGGACTAGCGGTAGCGAGCGGGGAGCTGTTTTTT,CATSRDFIGLAVASGELFF
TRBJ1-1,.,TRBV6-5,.,TGTGCCAGCAGTTACGAATCGGGGAGGGGCACTGAAGCTTTCTTT,CASSYESGRGTEAFF
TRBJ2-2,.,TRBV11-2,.,TGTGCCAGCAGCTTACAACCAACAGGAGGGGGGACCGGGGAGCTGTTTTTT,CASSLQPTGGGTGELFF
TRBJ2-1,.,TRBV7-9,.,TGTGCCAGCAGCTTGACTAGAGGGGATGAGCAGTTCTTC,CASSLTRGDEQFF
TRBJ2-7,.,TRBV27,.,TGTGCCAGCAGGGCCTCGGGCCTAGCCTACGAGCAGTACTTC,CASRASGLAYEQYF
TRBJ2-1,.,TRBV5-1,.,TGCGCCAGCAGCTCCCCCAATGAGCAGTTCTTC,CASSSPNEQFF
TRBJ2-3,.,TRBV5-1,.,TGCGCCAGCAGCTTAGGGACTCCCGTGTCAGATACGCAGTATTTT,CASSLGTPVSDTQYF
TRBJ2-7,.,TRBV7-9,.,TGTGCCAGCAAAGGCAGACAAGCCTACGAGCAGTACTTC,CASKGRQAYEQYF
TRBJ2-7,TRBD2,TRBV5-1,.,TGCGCCAGCAGCCCCCTTGCGGGGGGACCAAACGAGCAGTACTTC,CASSPLAGGPNEQYF
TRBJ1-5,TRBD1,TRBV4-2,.,TGTGCCAGCAGCCAAGCTGGGCCGGGACAGGGGGCCGTTGTGAATCAGCCCCAGCATTTT,CASSQAGPGQGAVVNQPQHF
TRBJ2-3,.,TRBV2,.,TGTGCCAGCAGTGAAGTGCCGGCTAGGTGGATCGAAGGGGATACGCAGTATTTT,CASSEVPARWIEGDTQYF
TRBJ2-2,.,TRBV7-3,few,TGTGCCAGCAGCTTAACCCCAGGACGGGACGCCGGGGAGCTGTTTTTT,CASSLTPGRDAGELFF
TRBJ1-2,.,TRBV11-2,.,TGTGCCAGCGGTATGGAGGGGCCCATAGGCGGCTACACCTTC,CASGMEGPIGGYTF
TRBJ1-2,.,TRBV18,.,TGTGCCAGCTCACCGACTGAGGAGTTTCGTGGCTACACCTTC,CASSPTEEFRGYTF
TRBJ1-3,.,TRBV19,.,TGTGCCAGTAGTTACGACAGCTCTGGAAACACCATATATTTT,CASSYDSSGNTIYF
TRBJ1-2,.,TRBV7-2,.,TGTGCCAGCAGCTTAAAGATTAACTATGGCTACACCTTC,CASSLKINYGYTF
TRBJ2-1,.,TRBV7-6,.,TGTGCCAGCAGCCTCCGACAGGGCCGCGGGGACAATGAGCAGTTCTTC,CASSLRQGRGDNEQFF
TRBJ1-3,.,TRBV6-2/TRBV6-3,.,TGTGCCAGCAGCCCAGGGACGCGTGGTGGAAACACCATATATTTT,CASSPGTRGGNTIYF
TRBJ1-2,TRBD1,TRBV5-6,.,TGTGCCAGCAGCTTGTTTGAGGGGACAGCCAACTATGGCTACACCTTC,CASSLFEGTANYGYTF
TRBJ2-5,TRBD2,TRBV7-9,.,TGTGCCAGCACCCTCCGGCGTCTAGCGGGAGGCGTTTTCCAAGAGACCCAGTACTTC,CASTLRRLAGGVFQETQYF
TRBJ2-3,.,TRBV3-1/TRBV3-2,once,TGTGCCAGCAGCCAAGGCTCGAGCACAGATACGCAGTATTTT,CASSQGSSTDTQYF
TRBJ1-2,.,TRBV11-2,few,TGTGCCAGCAGCTCAGGAGGACCGGGGTATGGCTACACCTTC,CASSSGGPGYGYTF
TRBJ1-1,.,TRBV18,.,TGTGCCAGCTCCCCGGCAACTGGTGGCGGGATGTCTGAAGCTTTCTTT,CASSPATGGGMSEAFF
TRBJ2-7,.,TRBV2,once,TGTGCCAGCAGTGCTCGGACAGCGAACGAGCAGTACTTC,CASSARTANEQYF
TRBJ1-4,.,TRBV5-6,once,TGTGCCAGCAGGTCACAGGCTATCAATGAAAAACTGTTTTTT,CASRSQAINEKLFF
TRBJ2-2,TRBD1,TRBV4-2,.,TGTGCCAGCAGCCGACAGGGGAGGAAGAACACCGGGGAGCTGTTTTTT,CASSRQGRKNTGELFF